The clone carrying this TCR beta chain was seen a handful of times. This sample is drawn from a study of T-cell reconstitution after alpha-beta-depleted transplantation in children. V gave up 3 bases and J gave up 3 bases; unmatched junction bases: 5. Germline CDR1 reads SGHRS; CDR2 reads YFSETQ. The CDR3 length is 14 residues. For TCRbeta, the library was prepared with unique molecular identifiers. TCRdb re-called the PCR reads through MiXCR, storing one row per CDR3 protein. The repertoire consists of some 840,000 distinct CDR3 sequences, with less than 20% occurring once and the leading ten covering roughly 5%.

The source was PBMCs, mostly from graft donor cells, collected 360 days after TCRalphabeta/CD19-depleted stem cell transplant. The V call is TRBV5-1, the J call TRBJ2-5; TRBD2 agrees at 7 bases. This TCR was recovered from a male patient aged 10-17 years who had a stem cell transplant for acute lymphoblastic leukemia, so the T cells may come from the graft donor. CDR3 sequence reads: CASSSGLVEETQYF. The CDR3 DNA reads TGCGCCAGCAGCTCCGGACTAGTGGAAGAGACCCAGTACTTC.